The clone carrying this T cell receptor beta chain showed up just a few times. Unique molecular identifiers were incorporated during preparation of the TCRbeta library. TCRdb used MiXCR to reprocess the PCR reads, holding one entry per CDR3 protein. The sample holds about 78,000 distinct CDR3 sequences, around 14% seen once. V was clipped by 1 base and J by 0 bases, with 12 bases between them. The germline CDR1 and CDR2 sequences are MNHEY and SVGEGT. The CDR3 runs 17 residues. The data were obtained in a study of T-cell reconstitution after alpha-beta-depleted transplantation in children. This clonotype originated in a male patient aged 2-9 years who had a stem cell transplant for acute lymphoblastic leukemia, so the T cells may come from the graft donor. This chain joins TRBV6-2 or TRBV6-3 and TRBJ2-2; D not certain. The specimen comprised PBMCs, mostly from graft donor cells, sampled 180 days after TCRalphabeta/CD19-depleted stem cell transplant. The CDR3 is CASSYYPGRTNTGELFF. In DNA form, the CDR3 reads TGTGCCAGCAGTTACTATCCGGGTCGGACGAACACCGGGGAGCTGTTTTTT.